The next 26 T cell receptor beta chains were all read from a single sample in a study of cytomegalovirus exposure and HLA in healthy donors. Both 60 Vbeta primers and 13 Jbeta primers went into the PCR. Some clones are missing from TCRdb's copy, which holds only in-frame ones; the method was immunoSEQ multiplex PCR. The sample includes about 100,000 clones, roughly 85% seen only once; the top ten take approximately 5%. What was sequenced was PBMCs. All receptors derive from a man in his 60s in good health and CMV-seropositive.

This clone was counted a single time. The chain joins TRBV10-3 to TRBJ1-5; 11 bases match TRBD1. V shed 4 bases, J shed 11 bases, and the junction held 7 bases outside the gene matches. The CDR3 length is 14 residues. CDR1 and CDR2 from the germline V gene are ENHRY and SYGVKD. This CDR3 is CAISGGQGGGAQHF. CDR3 bases: TGTGCCATCAGTGGGGGACAGGGGGGGGGAGCCCAGCATTTT.

The chain carries TRBV14 and TRBJ1-3, with a possible D match to TRBD1 (6 bases). This CDR3 has 13 amino acids. V shed 4 bases and J shed 4 bases, with 8 bases lying between them. Germline V gives CDR1 SGHDN, CDR2 FVKESK. CDR3 residues: CASSLQGGNTIYF. CDR3 DNA: TGTGCCAGCAGCCTACAGGGCGGAAACACCATATATTTT.

CDR3 amino acids: CASSYTGGRRAFF. CDR3 bases: TGTGCCAGCTCTTATACAGGGGGCCGTAGGGCTTTCTTT. The V call is TRBV6-1, the J call TRBJ1-1, with 9 bases matching TRBD1. CDR3 length equals 13 residues. V trimming: 8 bases; J trimming: 11 bases; junction bases outside the gene matches: 12. Germline values: CDR1 MNHNS, CDR2 SASEGT.

V is TRBV7-3 and J is TRBJ1-1; D is perhaps TRBD1 (5 bases). CDR3 size: 16 residues. V lost 4 bases and J 0 bases, leaving 15 bases between the germline ends. From germline, CDR1 is SGHTA and CDR2 FQGTGA. CDR3 nucleotides: TGTGCCAGCAGCTCACTCAGGGCCTACATGAACACTGAAGCTTTCTTT. Amino acids: CASSSLRAYMNTEAFF.

J is TRBJ1-6 and V is TRBV9; unclear D gene. This CDR3 contains 13 residues. In germline, CDR1 is SGDLS, CDR2 YYNGEE. V lost 0 bases, J lost 12 bases, and 10 bases lay in between. The CDR3 DNA is TGTGCCAGCAGCGTAGCCCCCCAGAAACCCCTCCACTTT. This sequence encodes CASSVAPQKPLHF.

The rearrangement joins TRBV30 to TRBJ1-6; D possibly corresponds to TRBD1 (6 bases). Trimming cost V 3 bases and J 9 bases, with 12 bases left between them. The germline V gene encodes CDR1 GTSNPN and CDR2 SVGIG (reference sequence). The CDR3 is made up of 13 amino acids. The CDR3 loop is CAWRQGELSPLHF. The CDR3 DNA follows: TGTGCCTGGAGACAGGGCGAACTTTCACCCCTCCACTTT.

In the case of this clone: The junction differs from germline at one of its ends, possibly a read error. The chain is built from TRBV7-9 and TRBJ1-1, with TRBD1 identical over 7 bases. The germline CDR1 and CDR2 sequences are SEHNR and FQNEAQ (reference sequence). The CDR3 covers 13 residues. CDR3 in amino acids: CASSMTGSTEALF. CDR3 in DNA: TGTGCCAGCAGCATGACAGGGAGCACTGAAGCTCTCTTT. Full variable domain (rest looked up from reference TRBV7-9 and TRBJ1-1): DTGVSQNPRHKITKRGQNVTFRCDPISEHNRLYWYRQTLGQGPEFLTYFQNEAQLEKSRLLSDRFSAERPKGSFSTLEIQRTEQGDSAMYLCASSMTGSTEALFGQGTRLTVV.

The chain employs TRBV9 and TRBJ2-3; a possible D gene is TRBD2 (6 bases). Germline lookup yields CDR1 SGDLS and CDR2 YYNGEE. Trimming took off 5 bases at V and 6 bases at J, with 13 bases between the two ends. This CDR3 is built from 13 residues. CDR3 DNA: TGTGCCAGCAGAGGACTAAGTAGTGATACGCAGTATTTT. It encodes CASRGLSSDTQYF.

The chain has TRBV18 and TRBJ2-1, with 7 bases that match TRBD1. The CDR3 length is 13 residues. In germline, CDR1 is KGHSH, CDR2 LQKENI. The ends lost 3 bases at V and 6 bases at J; junction bases unmatched: 2. Here the CDR3 DNA reads TGTGCCAGCTCACCTGACAGGGTCAATGAGCAGTTCTTC. Its protein is CASSPDRVNEQFF.

This rearrangement joins TRBV18 to TRBJ2-2; D call uncertain. Trimming cost V 3 bases and J 0 bases, with 11 bases left between them. Germline V lookup: CDR1 KGHSH, CDR2 LQKENI. The CDR3 sequence is 16 residues long. The CDR3 sequence: CASSPAILANTGELFF. CDR3 DNA sequence: TGTGCCAGCTCACCGGCAATCCTCGCGAACACCGGGGAGCTGTTTTTT. The variable domain in full, with the rest retrieved from reference TRBV18 and TRBJ2-2, is NAGVMQNPRHLVRRRGQEARLRCSPMKGHSHVYWYRQLPEEGLKFMVYLQKENIIDESGMPKERFSAEFPKEGPSILRIQQVVRGDSAAYFCASSPAILANTGELFFGEGSRLTVL.

The chain has TRBV6-1 and TRBJ1-5; D is perhaps TRBD1 (5 bases). V was cut by 4 bases and J by 2 bases, with 6 bases left in between. CDR3 length equals 13 residues. Germline loops: CDR1 MNHNS, CDR2 SASEGT. The CDR3 sequence: CASSARGNQPQHF. CDR3 bases: TGTGCCAGCAGTGCCAGGGGCAATCAGCCCCAGCATTTT.

This chain uses TRBV30 with TRBJ2-6; D might be TRBD1 (6 bases). Trimming shortened V by 5 bases and J by 2 bases, and 10 bases separated the two germline ends. This CDR3 region has 14 residues. Germline values: CDR1 GTSNPN, CDR2 SVGIG (reference sequence). The CDR3 coding sequence is TGTGCCTGGGGTTCAGGGGCTGGGGCCAACGTCCTGACTTTC. Encoded protein: CAWGSGAGANVLTF.

The chain recombines TRBV11-2 with TRBJ1-6, with D unclear. The CDR3 runs 15 residues. The V gene's germline CDR1 is SGHAT and CDR2 FQNNGV. V dropped 0 bases and J dropped 10 bases, with 13 bases sitting between them. The CDR3 DNA reads TGTGCCAGCAGCTTAGATTTCAGGTTGGGCTCACCCCTCCACTTT. Protein product: CASSLDFRLGSPLHF. Supplemented by reference TRBV11-2 and TRBJ1-6, the full variable domain reads EAGVAQSPRYKIIEKRQSVAFWCNPISGHATLYWYQQILGQGPKLLIQFQNNGVVDDSQLPKDRFSAERLKGVDSTLKIQPAKLEDSAVYLCASSLDFRLGSPLHFGNGTRLTVT.

This clone appeared a single time. The chain is built from TRBV12-2 and TRBJ1-5; TRBD1 is the table's D call and was not checked against the DNA. TRBV12-2 is a pseudogene locus. CDR3 size: 13 residues. CDR3 nucleotide sequence: TGTGCAAGTCGTACAGGGGAGGATCAGCCCCAGCATTTT. Translated: CASRTGEDQPQHF.

The genes are TRBV19 and TRBJ2-1, with D maybe TRBD2 (5 bases). The V end was cut by 5 bases, the J end by 3 bases, with 11 bases between. Germline V gene sequence: CDR1 LNHDA, CDR2 SQIVND (reference sequence). The CDR3 runs 14 residues. The CDR3 coding sequence is TGTGCCAGTAGTCAGGACTTCAGCTACAATGAGCAGTTCTTC. Translated: CASSQDFSYNEQFF. The complete variable domain, with remaining parts taken from reference TRBV19 and TRBJ2-1, reads DGGITQSPKYLFRKEGQNVTLSCEQNLNHDAMYWYRQDPGQGLRLIYYSQIVNDFQKGDIAEGYSVSREKKESFPLTVTSAQKNPTAFYLCASSQDFSYNEQFFGPGTRLTVL.

Worth noting for this clone: Other nucleotide sequences in the sample specify the same CDR3. The chain employs TRBV5-1 and TRBJ2-7; 10 positions agree with TRBD2. This CDR3 has 15 residues. The germline V gene has CDR1 SGHRS and CDR2 YFSETQ. With 2 bases clipped from V and 1 base from J, the junction kept 3 bases outside the gene matches. The CDR3 nucleotides read TGCGCCAGCAGCTTAGGACTAGCGGATTCCTACGAGCAGTACTTC. Its translation: CASSLGLADSYEQYF. The variable domain in full, completed from reference TRBV5-1 and TRBJ2-7, reads KAGVTQTPRYLIKTRGQQVTLSCSPISGHRSVSWYQQTPGQGLQFLFEYFSETQRNKGNFPGRFSGRQFSNSRSEMNVSTLELGDSALYLCASSLGLADSYEQYFGPGTRLTVT.

Points on this clone: The same CDR3 also results from other DNA sequences found in this sample. The chain joins TRBV18 to TRBJ2-7; 7 bases align to TRBD1. The V gene's germline CDR1 is KGHSH and CDR2 LQKENI. This CDR3 is 14 amino acids long. The trim removed 0 bases at V and 2 bases at J, leaving 1 base unmatched. CDR3: CASSPPGQPYEQYF. The CDR3 DNA reads TGTGCCAGCTCACCACCGGGACAGCCCTACGAGCAGTACTTC.

The J gene is TRBJ2-7, the V gene TRBV11-1; 14 bases map to TRBD2. The CDR3 totals 16 residues. From germline, CDR1 is SGHAT and CDR2 FQDESV (reference sequence). V lost 5 bases and J lost 6; bases outside the gene matches: 9. CDR3 amino acids: CASSRTRTSGGFEQYF. The CDR3 nucleotides read TGTGCCAGCAGCCGTACTCGGACTAGCGGGGGGTTCGAGCAGTACTTC.

Turning to this clone: One end of the junction does not line up with germline, which may come from a read error. The V and J genes are TRBV2 and TRBJ1-2; unclear D gene. The length of the CDR3 is 13 residues. In germline, CDR1 is SNHLY, CDR2 FYNNEI. Written as DNA, the CDR3 is TGTGCCAGCAGTGCTAGCCTTTTCGAATCCCCTAACTTC. Protein product: CASSASLFESPNF.

V usage is TRBV5-1 and J usage is TRBJ2-4, with a tentative D call TRBD2 (7 bases). Trimming removed 0 bases at V and 3 bases at J, with 16 bases between. This CDR3 region has 17 residues. Germline V gene lookup returns CDR1 SGHRS and CDR2 YFSETQ. The chain's CDR3 is CASSLGGGASGKNIQYF. In nucleotides, the CDR3 is TGCGCCAGCAGCTTGGGAGGGGGGGCAAGTGGCAAAAACATTCAGTACTTC.

The V gene is TRBV6-5, the J gene TRBJ2-7, with a possible D match to TRBD2 (6 bases). Germline V gives CDR1 MNHEY, CDR2 SVGAGI. The CDR3 is 15 amino acids. V gave up 6 bases and J gave up 3 bases, with 18 bases separating them. The CDR3 DNA is TGTGCCAGCAGCCTCAAAGAGGGACTGAACTACGAGCAGTACTTC. It specifies CASSLKEGLNYEQYF.

This chain connects TRBV7-6 to TRBJ2-5, with 7 bases identical to TRBD2. CDR1 and CDR2 (germline): SGHVS, FNYEAQ. Trimming at V came to 11 bases and at J to 5 bases, leaving 8 bases not matched to a gene. The CDR3 loop spans 12 amino acids. The CDR3 here is CAGRGDGETQYF. The CDR3 bases are TGTGCCGGACGGGGGGACGGGGAGACCCAGTACTTC.

The chain is built from TRBV5-5 and TRBJ2-1, with a weak D call TRBD2 (6 bases). Per germline, CDR1 SGHKS and CDR2 YYEKEE (reference sequence). The CDR3 loop spans 14 amino acids. Trimming stripped 0 bases from V and 4 bases from J, with 8 bases between. The CDR3 region is CASSLGLVYNEQFF. CDR3 nucleotides: TGTGCCAGCAGCTTGGGACTAGTATACAATGAGCAGTTCTTC.

The V call is TRBV7-9, the J call TRBJ1-2; TRBD1 matches 10 bases. The CDR3 contains 16 residues. The germline V gene has CDR1 SEHNR and CDR2 FQNEAQ (reference sequence). With 3 bases clipped from V and 2 bases from J, the junction kept 6 bases outside the gene matches. CDR3 DNA sequence: TGTGCCAGCAGCTTCGCTGGGACAGGGGCGAACTATGGCTACACCTTC. This gives the protein CASSFAGTGANYGYTF.

The J gene is TRBJ2-3, the V gene TRBV6-4; D perhaps matches TRBD1 (5 bases). V was shortened by 6 bases and J by 5 bases, with 15 bases between the two germline ends. The CDR3 contains 14 residues. Germline CDR1 and CDR2: MRHNA and SNTAGT. The DNA for the CDR3 is TGTGCCAGCAGCCCCGCCCAAAGGGGAGATACGCAGTATTTT. This sequence encodes CASSPAQRGDTQYF.

V usage is TRBV7-6 and J usage is TRBJ1-4, with 8 bases that match TRBD1. V lost 6 bases and J lost 7; bases outside the gene matches: 13. This CDR3 is 16 amino acids long. CDR1 and CDR2 (germline): SGHVS, FNYEAQ. The DNA of the CDR3 is TGTGCCAGCAGAAGAGCCGGGACAGGTGAAAGTGAAAAACTGTTTTTT. Its protein is CASRRAGTGESEKLFF.